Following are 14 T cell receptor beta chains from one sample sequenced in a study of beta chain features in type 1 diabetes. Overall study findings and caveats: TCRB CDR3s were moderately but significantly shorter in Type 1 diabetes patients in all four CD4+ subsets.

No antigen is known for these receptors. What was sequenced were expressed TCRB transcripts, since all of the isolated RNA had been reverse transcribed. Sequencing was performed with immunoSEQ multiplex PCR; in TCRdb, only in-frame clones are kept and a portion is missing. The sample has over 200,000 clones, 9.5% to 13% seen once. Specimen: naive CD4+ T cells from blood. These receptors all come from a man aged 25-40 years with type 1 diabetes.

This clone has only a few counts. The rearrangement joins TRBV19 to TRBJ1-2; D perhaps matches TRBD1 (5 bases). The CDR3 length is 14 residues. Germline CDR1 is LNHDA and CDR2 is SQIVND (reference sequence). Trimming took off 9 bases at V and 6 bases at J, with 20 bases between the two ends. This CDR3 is CARADRQLGHGYTF. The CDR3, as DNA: TGTGCCAGGGCCGATAGACAGCTCGGGCATGGCTACACCTTC.

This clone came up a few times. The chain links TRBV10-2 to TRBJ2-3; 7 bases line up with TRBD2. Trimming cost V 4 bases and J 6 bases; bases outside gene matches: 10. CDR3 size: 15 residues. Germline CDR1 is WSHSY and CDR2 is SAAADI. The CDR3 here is CASSGGDLGGDTQYF. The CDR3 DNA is TGCGCCAGCAGTGGGGGAGATCTGGGGGGGGATACGCAGTATTTT.

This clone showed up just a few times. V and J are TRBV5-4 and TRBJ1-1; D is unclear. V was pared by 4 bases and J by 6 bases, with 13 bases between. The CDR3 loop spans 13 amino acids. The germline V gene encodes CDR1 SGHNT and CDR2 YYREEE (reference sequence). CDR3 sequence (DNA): TGTGCCAGCAGCCCCTCGGGTGGCGCTGAAGCTTTCTTT. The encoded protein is CASSPSGGAEAFF. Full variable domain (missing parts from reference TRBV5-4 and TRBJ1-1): ETGVTQSPTHLIKTRGQQVTLRCSSQSGHNTVSWYQQALGQGPQFIFQYYREEENGRGNFPPRFSGLQFPNYSSELNVNALELDDSALYLCASSPSGGAEAFFGQGTRLTVV.

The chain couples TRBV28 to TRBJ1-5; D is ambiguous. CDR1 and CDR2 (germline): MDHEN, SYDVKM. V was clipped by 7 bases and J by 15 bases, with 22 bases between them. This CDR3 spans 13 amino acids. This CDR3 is CASINSRSLPMHF. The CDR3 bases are TGTGCCAGCATCAACTCGCGGTCTCTCCCCATGCATTTT.

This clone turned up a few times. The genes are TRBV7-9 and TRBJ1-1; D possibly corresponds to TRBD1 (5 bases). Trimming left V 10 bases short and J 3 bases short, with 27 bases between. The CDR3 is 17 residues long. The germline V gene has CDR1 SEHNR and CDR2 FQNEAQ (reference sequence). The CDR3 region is CAIPLLSRGGNDTEAFF. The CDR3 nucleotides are TGTGCCATCCCACTCCTCTCCCGGGGGGGGAATGACACTGAAGCTTTCTTT. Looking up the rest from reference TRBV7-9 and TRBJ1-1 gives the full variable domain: DTGVSQNPRHKITKRGQNVTFRCDPISEHNRLYWYRQTLGQGPEFLTYFQNEAQLEKSRLLSDRFSAERPKGSFSTLEIQRTEQGDSAMYLCAIPLLSRGGNDTEAFFGQGTRLTVV.

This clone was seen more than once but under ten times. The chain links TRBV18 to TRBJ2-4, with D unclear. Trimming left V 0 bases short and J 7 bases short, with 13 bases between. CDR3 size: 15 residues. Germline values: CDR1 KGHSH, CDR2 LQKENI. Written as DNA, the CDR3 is TGTGCCAGCTCACCACCGAATAGGAGTTGGAACATTCAGTACTTC. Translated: CASSPPNRSWNIQYF. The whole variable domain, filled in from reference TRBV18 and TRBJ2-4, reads NAGVMQNPRHLVRRRGQEARLRCSPMKGHSHVYWYRQLPEEGLKFMVYLQKENIIDESGMPKERFSAEFPKEGPSILRIQQVVRGDSAAYFCASSPPNRSWNIQYFGAGTRLSVL.

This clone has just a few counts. Here the CDR3 DNA reads TGTGCCAGCAGCGGACAGGTCAGCACAGATACGCAGTATTTT. Its translation is CASSGQVSTDTQYF. This chain links TRBV11-2 with TRBJ2-3; 7 bases are a match to TRBD1. Germline CDR1 and CDR2: SGHAT and FQNNGV. The CDR3 consists of 14 residues. V gave up 5 bases and J gave up 0 bases; unmatched junction bases: 2.

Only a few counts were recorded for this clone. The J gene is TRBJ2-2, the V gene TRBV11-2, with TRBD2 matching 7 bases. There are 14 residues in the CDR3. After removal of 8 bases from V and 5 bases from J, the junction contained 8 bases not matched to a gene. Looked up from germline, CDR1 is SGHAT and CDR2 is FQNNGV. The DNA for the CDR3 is TGTGCCAGCTCCGCCTTCGGGGGGACCGGGGAGCTGTTTTTT. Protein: CASSAFGGTGELFF.

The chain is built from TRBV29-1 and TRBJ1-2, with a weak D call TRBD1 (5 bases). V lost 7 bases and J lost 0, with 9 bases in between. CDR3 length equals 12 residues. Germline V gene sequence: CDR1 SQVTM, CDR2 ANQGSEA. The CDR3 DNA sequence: TGCAGCGGAGCACAGGCTAACTATGGCTACACCTTC. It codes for CSGAQANYGYTF.

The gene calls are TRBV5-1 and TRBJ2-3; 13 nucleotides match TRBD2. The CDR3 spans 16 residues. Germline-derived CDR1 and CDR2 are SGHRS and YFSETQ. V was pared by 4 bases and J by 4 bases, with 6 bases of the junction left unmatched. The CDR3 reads CASSARLAGGSDTQYF. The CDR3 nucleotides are TGCGCCAGCAGCGCCAGACTAGCGGGGGGCTCAGATACGCAGTATTTT. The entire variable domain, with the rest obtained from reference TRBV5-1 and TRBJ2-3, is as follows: KAGVTQTPRYLIKTRGQQVTLSCSPISGHRSVSWYQQTPGQGLQFLFEYFSETQRNKGNFPGRFSGRQFSNSRSEMNVSTLELGDSALYLCASSARLAGGSDTQYFGPGTRLTVL.

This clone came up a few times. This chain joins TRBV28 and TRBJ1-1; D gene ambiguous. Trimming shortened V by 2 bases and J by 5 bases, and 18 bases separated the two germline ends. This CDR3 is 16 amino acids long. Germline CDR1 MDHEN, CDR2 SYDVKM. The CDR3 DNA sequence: TGTGCCAGCAGTTTAAGGCCCGACGGGGTAGGTACTGAAGCTTTCTTT. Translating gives CASSLRPDGVGTEAFF.

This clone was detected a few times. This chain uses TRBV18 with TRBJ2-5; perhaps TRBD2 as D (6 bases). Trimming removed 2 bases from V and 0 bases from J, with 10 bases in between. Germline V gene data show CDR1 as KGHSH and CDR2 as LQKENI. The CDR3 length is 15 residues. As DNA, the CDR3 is TGTGCCAGCTCACCATGGGGGGTAAACCAAGAGACCCAGTACTTC. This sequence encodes CASSPWGVNQETQYF.

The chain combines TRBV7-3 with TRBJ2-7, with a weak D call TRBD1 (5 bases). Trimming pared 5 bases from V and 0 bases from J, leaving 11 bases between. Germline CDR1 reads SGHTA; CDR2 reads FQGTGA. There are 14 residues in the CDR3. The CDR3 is CASSPGDSSYEQYF. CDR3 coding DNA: TGTGCCAGCAGCCCCGGAGACAGCTCCTACGAGCAGTACTTC.

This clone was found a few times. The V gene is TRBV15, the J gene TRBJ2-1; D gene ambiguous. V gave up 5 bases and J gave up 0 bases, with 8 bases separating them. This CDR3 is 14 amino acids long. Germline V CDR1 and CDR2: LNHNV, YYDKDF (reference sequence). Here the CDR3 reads CATSAQASYNEQFF. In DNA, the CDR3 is TGTGCCACCAGCGCCCAGGCCTCCTACAATGAGCAGTTCTTC.